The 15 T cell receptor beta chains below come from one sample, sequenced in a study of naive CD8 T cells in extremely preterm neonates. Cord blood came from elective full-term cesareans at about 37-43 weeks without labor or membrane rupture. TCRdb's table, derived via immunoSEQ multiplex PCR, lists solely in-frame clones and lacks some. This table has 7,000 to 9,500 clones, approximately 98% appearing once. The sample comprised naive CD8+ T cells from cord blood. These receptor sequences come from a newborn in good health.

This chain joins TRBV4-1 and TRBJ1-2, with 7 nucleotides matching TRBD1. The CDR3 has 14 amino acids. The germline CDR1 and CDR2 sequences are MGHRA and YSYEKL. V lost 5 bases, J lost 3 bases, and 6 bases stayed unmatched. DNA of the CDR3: TGCGCCAGCAGCGCTATCGGGACAGACTATGGCTACACCTTC. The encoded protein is CASSAIGTDYGYTF.

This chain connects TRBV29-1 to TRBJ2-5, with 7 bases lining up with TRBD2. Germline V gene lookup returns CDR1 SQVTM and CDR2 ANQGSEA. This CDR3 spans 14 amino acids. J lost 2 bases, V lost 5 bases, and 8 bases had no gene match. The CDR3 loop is CSVTGGVVQETQYF. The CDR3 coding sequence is TGCAGCGTTACTGGGGGGGTCGTACAAGAGACCCAGTACTTC.

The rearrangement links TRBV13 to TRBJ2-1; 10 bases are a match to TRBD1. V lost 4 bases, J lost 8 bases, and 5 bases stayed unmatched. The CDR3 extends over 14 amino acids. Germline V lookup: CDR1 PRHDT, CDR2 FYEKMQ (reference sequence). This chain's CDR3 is CASSSRTGGDEQFF. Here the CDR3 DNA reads TGTGCCAGCAGCTCCCGGACAGGGGGGGATGAGCAGTTCTTC.

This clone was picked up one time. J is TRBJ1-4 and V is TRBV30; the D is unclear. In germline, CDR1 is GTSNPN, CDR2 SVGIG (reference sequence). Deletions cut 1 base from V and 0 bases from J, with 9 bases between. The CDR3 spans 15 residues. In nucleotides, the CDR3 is TGTGCCTGGAGTGATCCCCCCACAACTAATGAAAAACTGTTTTTT. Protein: CAWSDPPTTNEKLFF.

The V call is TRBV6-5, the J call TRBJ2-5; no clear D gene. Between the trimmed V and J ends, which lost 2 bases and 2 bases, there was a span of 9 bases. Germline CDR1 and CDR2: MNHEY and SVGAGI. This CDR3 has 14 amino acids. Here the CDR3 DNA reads TGTGCCAGCAGTTACAATGTCGGGCAAGAGACCCAGTACTTC. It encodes CASSYNVGQETQYF.

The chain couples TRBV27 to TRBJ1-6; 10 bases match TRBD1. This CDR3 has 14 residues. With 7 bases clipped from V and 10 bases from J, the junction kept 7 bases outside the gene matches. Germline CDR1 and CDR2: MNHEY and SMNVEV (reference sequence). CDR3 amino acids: CASKAGTGASPLHF. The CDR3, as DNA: TGTGCCAGCAAAGCCGGGACAGGGGCCTCACCCCTCCACTTT.

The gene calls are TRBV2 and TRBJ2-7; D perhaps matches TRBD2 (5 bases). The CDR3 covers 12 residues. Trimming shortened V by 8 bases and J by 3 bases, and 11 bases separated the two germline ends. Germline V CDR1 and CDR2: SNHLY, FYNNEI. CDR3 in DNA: TGTGCCAGCGCCAAGGAGGTCTACGAGCAGTACTTC. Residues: CASAKEVYEQYF.

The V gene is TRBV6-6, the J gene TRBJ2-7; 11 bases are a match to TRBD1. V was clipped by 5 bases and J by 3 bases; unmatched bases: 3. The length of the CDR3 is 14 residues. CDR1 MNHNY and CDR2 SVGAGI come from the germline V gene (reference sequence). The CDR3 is CASSIGTGGYEQYF. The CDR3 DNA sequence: TGTGCCAGCAGTATAGGGACAGGGGGCTACGAGCAGTACTTC.

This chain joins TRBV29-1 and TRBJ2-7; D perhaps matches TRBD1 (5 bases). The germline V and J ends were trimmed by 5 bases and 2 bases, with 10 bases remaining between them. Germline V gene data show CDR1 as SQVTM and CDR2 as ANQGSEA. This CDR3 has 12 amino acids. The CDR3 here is CSVSQGTYEQYF. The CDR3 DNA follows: TGCAGCGTTAGTCAGGGCACCTACGAGCAGTACTTC.

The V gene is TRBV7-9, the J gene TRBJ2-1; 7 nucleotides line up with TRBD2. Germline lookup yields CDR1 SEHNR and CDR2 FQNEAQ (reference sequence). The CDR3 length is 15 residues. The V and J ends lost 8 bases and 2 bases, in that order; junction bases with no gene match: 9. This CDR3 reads CASGAGGLTYNEQFF. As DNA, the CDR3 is TGTGCCAGCGGAGCCGGGGGGTTAACCTACAATGAGCAGTTCTTC. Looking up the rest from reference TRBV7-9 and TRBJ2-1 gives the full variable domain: DTGVSQNPRHKITKRGQNVTFRCDPISEHNRLYWYRQTLGQGPEFLTYFQNEAQLEKSRLLSDRFSAERPKGSFSTLEIQRTEQGDSAMYLCASGAGGLTYNEQFFGPGTRLTVL.

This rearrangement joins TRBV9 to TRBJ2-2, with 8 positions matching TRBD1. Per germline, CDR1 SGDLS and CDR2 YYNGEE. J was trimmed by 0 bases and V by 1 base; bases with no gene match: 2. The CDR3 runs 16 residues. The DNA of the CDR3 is TGTGCCAGCAGCGTATCCAGGGGGCCGAACACCGGGGAGCTGTTTTTT. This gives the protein CASSVSRGPNTGELFF.

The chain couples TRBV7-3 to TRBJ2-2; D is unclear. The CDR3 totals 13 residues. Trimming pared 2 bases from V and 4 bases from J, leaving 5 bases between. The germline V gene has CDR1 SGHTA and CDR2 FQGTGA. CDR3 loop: CASSLASTGELFF. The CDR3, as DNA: TGTGCCAGCAGCTTAGCTAGCACCGGGGAGCTGTTTTTT. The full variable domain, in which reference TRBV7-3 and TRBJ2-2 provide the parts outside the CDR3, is GAGVSQTPSNKVTEKGKYVELRCDPISGHTALYWYRQSLGQGPEFLIYFQGTGAADDSGLPNDRFFAVRPEGSVSTLKIQRTERGDSAVYLCASSLASTGELFFGEGSRLTVL.

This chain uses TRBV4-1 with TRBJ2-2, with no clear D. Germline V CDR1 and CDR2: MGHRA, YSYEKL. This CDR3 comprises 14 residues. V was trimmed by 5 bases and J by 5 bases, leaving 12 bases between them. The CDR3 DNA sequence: TGCGCCAGCAGCGAAGTAGAGATGACCGGGGAGCTGTTTTTT. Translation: CASSEVEMTGELFF.

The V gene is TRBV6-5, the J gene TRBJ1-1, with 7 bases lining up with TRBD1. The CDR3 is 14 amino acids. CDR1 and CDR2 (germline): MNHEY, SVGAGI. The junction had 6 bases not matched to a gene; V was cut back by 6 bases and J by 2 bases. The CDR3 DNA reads TGTGCCAGCAGCTATCGGGACAGCAACACTGAAGCTTTCTTT. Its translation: CASSYRDSNTEAFF.

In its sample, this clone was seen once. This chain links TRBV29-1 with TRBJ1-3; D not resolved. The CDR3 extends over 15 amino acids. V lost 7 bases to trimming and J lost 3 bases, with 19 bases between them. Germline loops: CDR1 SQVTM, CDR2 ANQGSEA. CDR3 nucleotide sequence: TGCAGCGCTGCCTTTTTGGGCATGGATGGAAACACCATATATTTT. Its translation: CSAAFLGMDGNTIYF. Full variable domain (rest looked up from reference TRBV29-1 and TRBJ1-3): SAVISQKPSRDICQRGTSLTIQCQVDSQVTMMFWYRQQPGQSLTLIATANQGSEATYESGFVIDKFPISRPNLTFSTLTVSNMSPEDSSIYLCSAAFLGMDGNTIYFGEGSWLTVV.